A selection of T cell receptor beta chains follows, all from one sample in a study of a mutant IDH1 vaccine in newly diagnosed glioma. Sequencing used immunoSEQ multiplex PCR; TCRdb keeps in-frame clones, though not all of them. This sample has some 90,000 clones, with roughly four fifths found just once. The sample was PBMCs, taken from a glioma patient treated with radiotherapy, temozolomide or both. The receptors come from a man aged 35 to 55 with glioma. Some clones in this sample may be carry-over from other donors' samples. Both conserved end residues are part of each CDR3. A D gene is named only where the DNA matches it firmly. The size field is filled for only some rows; it gives once, few, many or a size class.

j_gene: TRBJ1-2; abundance: NA; v_gene: TRBV29-1; d_gene: NA; CDR3aa: CSVEGGGTTFSYGYTF; CDR3nt: TGCAGCGTTGAAGGGGGGGGGACGACTTTTAGCTATGGCTACACCTTC
j_gene: TRBJ1-6; abundance: NA; v_gene: TRBV5-8; d_gene: NA; CDR3aa: CASSQSGFYESPLHF; CDR3nt: TGTGCCAGCAGCCAGTCCGGATTCTATGAATCACCCCTCCACTTT
j_gene: TRBJ1-4; abundance: NA; v_gene: TRBV5-1; d_gene: NA; CDR3aa: CASSFQGSTGEKLFF; CDR3nt: TGCGCCAGCAGCTTCCAGGGGTCAACCGGGGAAAAACTGTTTTTT
j_gene: TRBJ1-3; abundance: NA; v_gene: TRBV5-1; d_gene: NA; CDR3aa: CASSLGSQGNTIYF; CDR3nt: TGCGCCAGCAGCTTGGGATCCCAGGGAAACACCATATATTTT
j_gene: TRBJ1-1; abundance: NA; v_gene: TRBV9; d_gene: TRBD1; CDR3aa: CASSEGQGTEAFF; CDR3nt: TGTGCCAGCAGCGAGGGACAGGGAACTGAAGCTTTCTTT
j_gene: TRBJ1-5; abundance: NA; v_gene: TRBV19; d_gene: TRBD1; CDR3aa: CASSPRDRRYQPQHF; CDR3nt: TGTGCCAGTAGTCCAAGGGACAGGAGGTATCAGCCCCAGCATTTT
j_gene: TRBJ2-7; abundance: few; v_gene: TRBV6-5; d_gene: NA; CDR3aa: CASSYSAGFNYEQYF; CDR3nt: TGTGCCAGCAGTTACTCAGCAGGGTTTAACTACGAGCAGTACTTC
j_gene: TRBJ2-2; abundance: NA; v_gene: TRBV5-6; d_gene: TRBD1; CDR3aa: CASSSTPGGQGRELFF; CDR3nt: TGTGCCAGCAGCTCTACCCCAGGGGGCCAGGGACGGGAGCTGTTTTTT
j_gene: TRBJ2-7; abundance: NA; v_gene: TRBV6-1; d_gene: NA; CDR3aa: CASSEARYSPRIGRDEQYF; CDR3nt: TGTGCCAGCAGTGAAGCGCGTTACAGCCCTCGCATTGGGAGAGACGAGCAGTACTTC
j_gene: TRBJ1-1; abundance: NA; v_gene: TRBV10-2; d_gene: NA; CDR3aa: CASSGARGNFDTEAFF; CDR3nt: TGCGCCAGCAGTGGGGCAAGGGGGAATTTTGACACTGAAGCTTTCTTT
j_gene: TRBJ2-1; abundance: once; v_gene: TRBV6-5; d_gene: NA; CDR3aa: CASSYEGPGYNEQFF; CDR3nt: TGTGCCAGCAGTTACGAGGGGCCCGGATACAATGAGCAGTTCTTC
j_gene: TRBJ2-5; abundance: NA; v_gene: TRBV10-3; d_gene: NA; CDR3aa: CAISEHSSFNTQYF; CDR3nt: TGTGCCATCAGTGAACACAGCTCGTTTAATACCCAGTACTTC
j_gene: TRBJ1-2; abundance: NA; v_gene: TRBV25-1; d_gene: TRBD1; CDR3aa: CASSAGTGTGEGYTF; CDR3nt: TGTGCCAGCAGTGCCGGAACCGGGACAGGGGAAGGCTACACCTTC
j_gene: TRBJ2-2; abundance: NA; v_gene: TRBV5-1; d_gene: TRBD2; CDR3aa: CASSLAGLLAGENTGELFF; CDR3nt: TGCGCCAGCAGCTTGGCCGGGTTACTAGCGGGGGAAAACACCGGGGAGCTGTTTTTT
j_gene: TRBJ1-5; abundance: NA; v_gene: TRBV6-6; d_gene: TRBD1; CDR3aa: CASSYWDRAQPQHF; CDR3nt: TGTGCCAGCAGTTACTGGGACAGGGCCCAGCCCCAGCATTTT
j_gene: TRBJ2-2; abundance: once; v_gene: TRBV18; d_gene: NA; CDR3aa: CASSQRSTSNTGELFF; CDR3nt: TGTGCCAGCTCGCAAAGGTCAACTTCGAACACCGGGGAGCTGTTTTTT
j_gene: TRBJ2-7; abundance: NA; v_gene: TRBV5-6; d_gene: NA; CDR3aa: CASSLARGYEQYF; CDR3nt: TGTGCCAGCAGCTTGGCCCGGGGCTACGAGCAGTACTTC
j_gene: TRBJ1-2; abundance: NA; v_gene: TRBV10-3; d_gene: NA; CDR3aa: CAISESDQGHGYTF; CDR3nt: TGTGCCATCAGTGAGTCGGATCAGGGGCATGGCTACACCTTC
j_gene: TRBJ1-4; abundance: NA; v_gene: TRBV19; d_gene: TRBD1; CDR3aa: CASSVSGTGSEKLFF; CDR3nt: TGTGCCAGTAGTGTTTCCGGGACAGGGAGTGAAAAACTGTTTTTT
j_gene: TRBJ2-3; abundance: once; v_gene: TRBV7-2; d_gene: NA; CDR3aa: CASRLTGVRTDTQYF; CDR3nt: TGTGCCAGCAGACTAACAGGTGTGAGGACAGATACGCAGTATTTT
j_gene: TRBJ1-5; abundance: once; v_gene: TRBV1; d_gene: NA; CDR3aa: CTSSQFVQKHSTNQPQHF; CDR3nt: TGCACCAGCAGCCAATTCGTACAAAAACACTCTACGAATCAGCCCCAGCATTTT
j_gene: TRBJ1-1; abundance: NA; v_gene: TRBV30; d_gene: TRBD1; CDR3aa: CACLPGDRLRNTEAFF; CDR3nt: TGTGCCTGCCTCCCCGGGGACAGGCTAAGGAACACTGAAGCTTTCTTT
j_gene: TRBJ1-2; abundance: medium-sized; v_gene: TRBV19; d_gene: TRBD1; CDR3aa: CASSMGTGANYGYTF; CDR3nt: TGTGCCAGTAGTATGGGGACAGGGGCTAACTATGGCTACACCTTC
j_gene: TRBJ2-7; abundance: NA; v_gene: TRBV5-1; d_gene: TRBD1; CDR3aa: CASSFGTGSYEQYF; CDR3nt: TGCGCCAGCAGCTTCGGGACAGGGTCCTACGAGCAGTACTTC
j_gene: TRBJ1-1; abundance: few; v_gene: TRBV5-4; d_gene: TRBD1; CDR3aa: CASSLGQDTEAFF; CDR3nt: TGTGCCAGCAGCCTCGGACAGGACACTGAAGCTTTCTTT
j_gene: TRBJ1-1; abundance: NA; v_gene: TRBV6-4; d_gene: TRBD1; CDR3aa: CASSERGGWNTEAFF; CDR3nt: TGTGCCAGCAGTGAGAGAGGGGGCTGGAACACTGAAGCTTTCTTT
j_gene: TRBJ2-7; abundance: NA; v_gene: TRBV18; d_gene: TRBD2; CDR3aa: CASSPPTGGGIDEQYF; CDR3nt: TGTGCCAGCTCACCACCGACGGGCGGGGGGATCGACGAGCAGTACTTC
j_gene: TRBJ1-1; abundance: few; v_gene: TRBV9; d_gene: NA; CDR3aa: CASSVNDRITTEAFF; CDR3nt: TGTGCCAGCAGCGTAAATGACAGGATCACCACTGAAGCTTTCTTT
j_gene: TRBJ1-1; abundance: once; v_gene: TRBV6-6; d_gene: NA; CDR3aa: CASRTVNTEAFF; CDR3nt: TGTGCCAGCAGGACAGTGAACACTGAAGCTTTCTTT
j_gene: TRBJ2-7; abundance: once; v_gene: TRBV5-5; d_gene: TRBD1; CDR3aa: CASRPSGGTGLYEQYF; CDR3nt: TGTGCCAGCAGGCCCTCCGGAGGGACAGGGCTCTACGAGCAGTACTTC
j_gene: TRBJ2-1; abundance: few; v_gene: TRBV4-1; d_gene: TRBD1; CDR3aa: CASSQPGTGVNEQFF; CDR3nt: TGCGCCAGCAGCCAGCCCGGGACAGGGGTCAATGAGCAGTTCTTC